The source of this T cell receptor beta chain is a study of Ad26.COV2.S vaccination and SARS-CoV-2 variants. About the study: Ad26.COV2.S shots went into the muscle once or twice, 56 days apart. Study-wide points: Vaccinees and placebo recipients showed similar non-spike TCR breadth.

As concerns this clone: Its specificity is unknown.

The treatment here: some 20 received Ad26.COV2.S at low or high dose, single or two shots; five or six received placebo; per-sample allocation not given. Samples came from day 63 after the first vaccine or placebo injection. The table came from immunoSEQ multiplex PCR; TCRdb's copy has only in-frame clones and leaves some out. The data show 350,000 to 500,000 clones, more than 80% seen once. V was clipped by 9 bases and J by 2 bases; unmatched bases: 6. The CDR3 is 15 residues long. Germline V gene data show CDR1 as MNHEY and CDR2 as SMNVEV (reference sequence). The material was peripheral blood, obtained in a trial of Ad26.COV2.S vaccine versus placebo. The chain joins TRBV27 to TRBJ2-1; TRBD2 aligns across 11 bases. The clonotype comes from a person between 18 and 65 years old who received the Ad26.COV2.S COVID-19 vaccine or a placebo. The CDR3 coding sequence is TGTGCCAGTTGCAAGACTAGCGGGGCCTACAATGAGCAGTTCTTC. Translating gives CASCKTSGAYNEQFF.